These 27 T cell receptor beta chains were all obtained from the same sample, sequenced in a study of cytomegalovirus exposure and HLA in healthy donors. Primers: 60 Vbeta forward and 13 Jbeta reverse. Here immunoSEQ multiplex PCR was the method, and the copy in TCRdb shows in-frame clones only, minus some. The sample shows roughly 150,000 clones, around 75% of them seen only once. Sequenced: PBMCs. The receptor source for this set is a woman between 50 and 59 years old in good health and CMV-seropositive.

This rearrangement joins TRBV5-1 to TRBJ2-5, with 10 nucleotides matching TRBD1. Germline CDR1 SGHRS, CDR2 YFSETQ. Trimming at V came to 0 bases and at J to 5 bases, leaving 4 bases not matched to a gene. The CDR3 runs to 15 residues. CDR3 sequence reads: CASSLADRGQETQYF. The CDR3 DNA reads TGCGCCAGCAGCTTGGCCGACAGGGGGCAGGAGACCCAGTACTTC.

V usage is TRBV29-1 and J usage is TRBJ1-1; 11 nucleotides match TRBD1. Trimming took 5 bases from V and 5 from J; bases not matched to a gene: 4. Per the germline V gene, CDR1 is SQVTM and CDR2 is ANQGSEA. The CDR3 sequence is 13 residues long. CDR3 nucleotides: TGCAGCGTTCGGACAGGGGGCAGGACTGAAGCTTTCTTT. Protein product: CSVRTGGRTEAFF. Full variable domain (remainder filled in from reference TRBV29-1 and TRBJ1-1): SAVISQKPSRDICQRGTSLTIQCQVDSQVTMMFWYRQQPGQSLTLIATANQGSEATYESGFVIDKFPISRPNLTFSTLTVSNMSPEDSSIYLCSVRTGGRTEAFFGQGTRLTVV.

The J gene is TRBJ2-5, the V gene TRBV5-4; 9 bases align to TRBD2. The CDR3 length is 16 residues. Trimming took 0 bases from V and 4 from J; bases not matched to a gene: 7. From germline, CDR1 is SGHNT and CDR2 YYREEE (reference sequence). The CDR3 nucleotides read TGTGCCAGCAGCTTGGTTGCGGGGGGGGCGGGAGAGACCCAGTACTTC. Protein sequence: CASSLVAGGAGETQYF.

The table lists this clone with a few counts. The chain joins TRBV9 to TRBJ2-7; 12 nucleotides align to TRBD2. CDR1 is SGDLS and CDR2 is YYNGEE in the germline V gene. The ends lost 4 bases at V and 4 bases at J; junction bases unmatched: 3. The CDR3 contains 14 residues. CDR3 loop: CASSLAGGPYEQYF. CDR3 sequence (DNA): TGTGCCAGCAGCCTAGCGGGGGGGCCTTACGAGCAGTACTTC. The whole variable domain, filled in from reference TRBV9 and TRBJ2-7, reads DSGVTQTPKHLITATGQRVTLRCSPRSGDLSVYWYQQSLDQGLQFLIQYYNGEERAKGNILERFSAQQFPDLHSELNLSSLELGDSALYFCASSLAGGPYEQYFGPGTRLTVT.

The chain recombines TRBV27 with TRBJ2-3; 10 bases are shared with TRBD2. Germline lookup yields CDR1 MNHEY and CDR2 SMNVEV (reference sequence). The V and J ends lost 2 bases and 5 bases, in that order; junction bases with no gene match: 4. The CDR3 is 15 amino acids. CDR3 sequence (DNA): TGTGCCAGCAGTTTACGGGCTAGCGGGGGAGATACGCAGTATTTT. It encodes CASSLRASGGDTQYF.

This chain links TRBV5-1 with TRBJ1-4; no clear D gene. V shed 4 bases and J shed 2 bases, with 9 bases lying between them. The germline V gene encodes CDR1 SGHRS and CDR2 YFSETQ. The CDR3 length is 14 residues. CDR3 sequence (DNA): TGCGCCAGCAGCCTTGGGAGGACTAATGAAAAACTGTTTTTT. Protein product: CASSLGRTNEKLFF.

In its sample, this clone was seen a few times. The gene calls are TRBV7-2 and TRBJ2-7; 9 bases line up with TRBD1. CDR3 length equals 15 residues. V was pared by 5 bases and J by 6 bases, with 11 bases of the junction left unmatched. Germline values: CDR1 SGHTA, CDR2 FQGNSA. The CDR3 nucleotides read TGTGCCAGCAGCAAGCCGGGACAGGGATGGCGCGAGCAGTACTTC. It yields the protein CASSKPGQGWREQYF.

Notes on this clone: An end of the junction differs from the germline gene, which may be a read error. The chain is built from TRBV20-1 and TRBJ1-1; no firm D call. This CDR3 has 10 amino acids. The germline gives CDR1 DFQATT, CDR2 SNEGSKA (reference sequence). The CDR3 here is CSSRTTEAFF. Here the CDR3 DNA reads TGCAGTTCTAGGACTACTGAAGCTTTCTTT.

The CDR3 here is CASSLGSDRYEQYF. Written as DNA, the CDR3 is TGCGCCAGCAGCCTAGGGAGTGATCGCTACGAGCAGTACTTC. V is TRBV5-1 and J is TRBJ2-7; tentatively, D is TRBD2 (5 bases). V was clipped by 4 bases and J by 3 bases, with 14 bases between them. CDR1 is SGHRS, CDR2 YFSETQ, per germline. CDR3 size: 14 residues.

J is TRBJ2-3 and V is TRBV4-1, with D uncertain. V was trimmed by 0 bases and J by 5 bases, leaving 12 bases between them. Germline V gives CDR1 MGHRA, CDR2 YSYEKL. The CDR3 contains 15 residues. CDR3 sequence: CASSQELAEKDTQYF. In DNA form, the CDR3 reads TGCGCCAGCAGCCAAGAGTTGGCAGAAAAAGATACGCAGTATTTT.

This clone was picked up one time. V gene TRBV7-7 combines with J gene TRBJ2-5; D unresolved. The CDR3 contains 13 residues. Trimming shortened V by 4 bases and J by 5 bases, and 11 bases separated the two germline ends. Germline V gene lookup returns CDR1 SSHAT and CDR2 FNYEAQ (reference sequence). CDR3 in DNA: TGTGCCAGCAGCTCGGCCATGAGGGAGACCCAGTACTTC. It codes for CASSSAMRETQYF. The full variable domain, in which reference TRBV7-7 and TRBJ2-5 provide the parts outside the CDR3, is GAGVSQSPRYKVTKRGQDVTLRCDPISSHATLYWYQQALGQGPEFLTYFNYEAQPDKSGLPSDRFSAERPEGSISTLTIQRTEQRDSAMYRCASSSAMRETQYFGPGTRLLVL.

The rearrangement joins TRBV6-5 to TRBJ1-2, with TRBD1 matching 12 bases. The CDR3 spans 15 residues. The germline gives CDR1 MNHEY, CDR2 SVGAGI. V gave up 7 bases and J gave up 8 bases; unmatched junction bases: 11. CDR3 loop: CASTLTGTGGRGYTF. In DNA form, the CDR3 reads TGTGCCAGCACCCTCACCGGGACAGGGGGCCGCGGCTACACCTTC.

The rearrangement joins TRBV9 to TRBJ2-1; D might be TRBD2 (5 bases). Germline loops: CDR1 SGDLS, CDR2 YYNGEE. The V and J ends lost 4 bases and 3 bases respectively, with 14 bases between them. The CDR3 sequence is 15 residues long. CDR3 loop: CASSLPAGDYNEQFF. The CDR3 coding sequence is TGTGCCAGCAGCTTACCCGCCGGGGACTACAATGAGCAGTTCTTC.

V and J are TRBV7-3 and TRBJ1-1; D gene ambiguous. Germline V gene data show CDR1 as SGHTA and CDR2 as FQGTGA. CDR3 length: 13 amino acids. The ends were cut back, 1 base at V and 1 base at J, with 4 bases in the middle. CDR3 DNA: TGTGCCAGCAGCTTAAACAGGAACACTGAAGCTTTCTTT. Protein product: CASSLNRNTEAFF. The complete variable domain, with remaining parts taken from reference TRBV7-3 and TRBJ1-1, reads GAGVSQTPSNKVTEKGKYVELRCDPISGHTALYWYRQSLGQGPEFLIYFQGTGAADDSGLPNDRFFAVRPEGSVSTLKIQRTERGDSAVYLCASSLNRNTEAFFGQGTRLTVV.

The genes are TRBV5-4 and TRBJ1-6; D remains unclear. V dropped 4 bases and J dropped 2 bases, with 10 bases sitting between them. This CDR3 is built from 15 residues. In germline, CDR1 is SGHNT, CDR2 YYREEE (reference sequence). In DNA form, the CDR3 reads TGTGCCAGCAGCGCAACATCTGCCTATAATTCACCCCTCCACTTT. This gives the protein CASSATSAYNSPLHF.

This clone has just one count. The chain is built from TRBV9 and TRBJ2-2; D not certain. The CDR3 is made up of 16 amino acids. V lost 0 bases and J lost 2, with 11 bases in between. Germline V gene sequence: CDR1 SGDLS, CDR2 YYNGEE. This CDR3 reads CASSVDDGFNTGELFF. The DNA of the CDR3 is TGTGCCAGCAGCGTAGATGACGGGTTCAACACCGGGGAGCTGTTTTTT.

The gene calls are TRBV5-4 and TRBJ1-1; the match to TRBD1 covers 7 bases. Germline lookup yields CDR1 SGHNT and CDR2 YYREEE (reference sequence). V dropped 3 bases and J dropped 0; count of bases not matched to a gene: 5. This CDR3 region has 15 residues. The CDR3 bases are TGTGCCAGCAGCTGGAACAGGGGAATGAACACTGAAGCTTTCTTT. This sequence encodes CASSWNRGMNTEAFF.

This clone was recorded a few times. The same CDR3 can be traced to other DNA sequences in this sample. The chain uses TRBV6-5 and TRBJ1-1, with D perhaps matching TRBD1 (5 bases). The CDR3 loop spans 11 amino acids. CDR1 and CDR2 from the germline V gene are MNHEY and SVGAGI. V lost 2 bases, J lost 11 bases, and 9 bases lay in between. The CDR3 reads CASSYQGFAFF. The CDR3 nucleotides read TGTGCCAGCAGTTACCAGGGATTTGCTTTCTTT.

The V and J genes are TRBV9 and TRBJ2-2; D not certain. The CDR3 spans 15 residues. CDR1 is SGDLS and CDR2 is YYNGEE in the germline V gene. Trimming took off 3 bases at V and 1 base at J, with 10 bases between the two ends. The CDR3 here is CASSAYDKNTGELFF. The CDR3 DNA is TGTGCCAGCAGCGCCTACGACAAGAACACCGGGGAGCTGTTTTTT.

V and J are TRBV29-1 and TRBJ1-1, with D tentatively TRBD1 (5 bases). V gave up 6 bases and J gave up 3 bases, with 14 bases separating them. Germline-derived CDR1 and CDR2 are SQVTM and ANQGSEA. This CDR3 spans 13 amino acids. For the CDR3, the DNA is TGCAGCGTCAGGGCCTACGGAGACACTGAAGCTTTCTTT. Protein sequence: CSVRAYGDTEAFF.

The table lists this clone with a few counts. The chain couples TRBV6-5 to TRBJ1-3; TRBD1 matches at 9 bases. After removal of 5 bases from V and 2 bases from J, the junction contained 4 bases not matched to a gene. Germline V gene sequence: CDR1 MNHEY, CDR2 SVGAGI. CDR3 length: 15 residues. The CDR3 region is CASSAGTGTGNTIYF. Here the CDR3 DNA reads TGTGCCAGCAGTGCGGGGACAGGGACTGGAAACACCATATATTTT.

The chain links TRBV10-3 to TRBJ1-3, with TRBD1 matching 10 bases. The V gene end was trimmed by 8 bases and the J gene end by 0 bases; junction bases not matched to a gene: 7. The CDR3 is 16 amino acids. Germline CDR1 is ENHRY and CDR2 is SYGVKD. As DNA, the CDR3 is TGTGCCATCGCGACAGGGGGCGCGGGCTCTGGAAACACCATATATTTT. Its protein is CAIATGGAGSGNTIYF.

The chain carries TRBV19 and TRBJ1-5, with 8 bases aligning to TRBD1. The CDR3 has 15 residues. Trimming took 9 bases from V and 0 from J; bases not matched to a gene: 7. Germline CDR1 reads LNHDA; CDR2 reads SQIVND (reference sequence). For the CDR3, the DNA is TGTGCCAGCTTGGACAGGGTCTATAGCAATCAGCCCCAGCATTTT. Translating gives CASLDRVYSNQPQHF.

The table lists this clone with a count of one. The DNA for the CDR3 is TGTGCCAGCTCACCGAAGGGACTAGCGGGGGGCAGTAATACGCAGTATTTT. It specifies CASSPKGLAGGSNTQYF. The chain recombines TRBV18 with TRBJ2-3; TRBD2 aligns across 15 bases. With 3 bases clipped from V and 7 bases from J, the junction kept 8 bases outside the gene matches. Germline lookup yields CDR1 KGHSH and CDR2 LQKENI. The CDR3 has 17 amino acids. Variable domain in full (rest from reference TRBV18 and TRBJ2-3): NAGVMQNPRHLVRRRGQEARLRCSPMKGHSHVYWYRQLPEEGLKFMVYLQKENIIDESGMPKERFSAEFPKEGPSILRIQQVVRGDSAAYFCASSPKGLAGGSNTQYFGPGTRLTVL.

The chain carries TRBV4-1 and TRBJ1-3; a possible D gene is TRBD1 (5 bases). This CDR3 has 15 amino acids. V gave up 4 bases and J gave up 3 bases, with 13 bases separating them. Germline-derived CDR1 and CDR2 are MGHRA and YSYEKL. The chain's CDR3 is CASSLTGTFGNTIYF. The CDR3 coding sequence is TGCGCCAGCAGCCTCACCGGGACTTTTGGAAACACCATATATTTT.

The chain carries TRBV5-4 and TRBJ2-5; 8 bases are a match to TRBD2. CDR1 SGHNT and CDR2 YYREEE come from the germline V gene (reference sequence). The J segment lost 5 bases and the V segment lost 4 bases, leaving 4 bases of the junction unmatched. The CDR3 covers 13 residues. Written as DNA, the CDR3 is TGTGCCAGCAGCCTGAAGCGGGGGGAGACCCAGTACTTC. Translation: CASSLKRGETQYF.

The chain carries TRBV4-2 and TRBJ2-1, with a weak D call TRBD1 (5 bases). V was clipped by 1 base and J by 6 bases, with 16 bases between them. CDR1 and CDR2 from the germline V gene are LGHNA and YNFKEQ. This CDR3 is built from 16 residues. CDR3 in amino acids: CASSQVGQGGLNEQFF. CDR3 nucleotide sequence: TGTGCCAGCAGCCAAGTAGGCCAGGGTGGGCTCAATGAGCAGTTCTTC.